This T cell receptor (beta chain) was captured by sequencing in a study of early T cells in non-severe SARS-CoV-2 infection. The germline gives CDR1 MNHNS, CDR2 SASEGT. Trimming stripped 2 bases from V and 6 bases from J, with 2 bases between. This CDR3 is 11 amino acids long. From the 5' RACE reads, TCRdb called clonotypes with MiXCR, one entry per CDR3 protein. This sample has 85,000 to 100,000 distinct CDR3 sequences; roughly 9.6% occur once, and the top ten carry about 4.5%. This TCR came from an adult who was a healthcare worker with PCR-confirmed SARS-CoV-2 infection or an uninfected control (not recorded which). The source material was whole blood, sampled at baseline. The chain has TRBV6-1 and TRBJ2-4; D ambiguous. CDR3 sequence: CASSEINIQYF. In DNA, the CDR3 is TGTGCCAGCAGTGAAATAAACATTCAGTACTTC.